Below, 3 T cell receptor beta chains from the same sample are listed, as sequenced in a study of read filtering for tumor transcriptome and immune sequencing. The library was built from 400 to 500 ng RNA with molecular barcoded adaptors for alpha/delta and beta/gamma chains. TCRdb reprocessed the reads with MiXCR, giving one entry per CDR3 protein. The sample lists 8,500 to 9,500 distinct CDR3 sequences, roughly 15% seen once, with 25% to 30% in the top ten. Material: a population of CD138-negative cells sorted from bone marrow. All receptors derive from a donor at least 40 years old with multiple myeloma.

Of note for this clonotype: This CDR3 fails to terminate in the conserved phenylalanine or tryptophan, so it likely reflects a read error. This sequence joins TRBV29-1 and TRBJ2-1; perhaps TRBD1 as D (6 bases). The CDR3 sequence is 15 residues long. Germline V gives CDR1 SQVTM, CDR2 ANQGSEA. V was shortened by 6 bases and J by 6 bases, with 21 bases between the two germline ends. The CDR3: CSVLERATGPNEQFS. The CDR3 DNA sequence: TGCAGCGTCCTAGAAAGGGCTACAGGGCCCAATGAGCAGTTCTCT.

Many counts were recorded for this clonotype. A much larger clone is a single base away; this may be a read error. The chain links TRBV25-1 to TRBJ2-6, with a weak D call TRBD1 (5 bases). This CDR3 region has 13 residues. The germline V gene encodes CDR1 MGHDK and CDR2 SYGVNS. The CDR3 region has the DNA TGTGCCAGCAGTTTGGCTGGGGCCAACGTCCTGATTTTC. It yields the protein CASSLAGANVLIF.

This clonotype occurred many times. This chain connects TRBV28 to TRBJ1-2, with 10 bases aligning to TRBD1. The length of the CDR3 is 13 residues. Germline V CDR1 and CDR2: MDHEN, SYDVKM. The ends lost 4 bases at V and 8 bases at J; junction bases unmatched: 4. The CDR3 nucleotides are TGTGCCAGCAGTTCCGGGACAGGGGTCGGCTACACCTTC. It is translated as CASSSGTGVGYTF.